This T cell receptor beta chain was sequenced in a study of early T cells in non-severe SARS-CoV-2 infection. Study in general: Bulk RNA taken from unsorted whole blood was sequenced, leaving chains unpaired. Findings and caveats of the study: Using VDJdb, the matching emphasized anti-spike CD8 responses while missing private and CD4 specificities.

The library protocol tagged individual cDNA molecules with unique molecular identifiers. TCRdb processed the 5' RACE reads anew with MiXCR; each CDR3 protein has one entry. Of tens of thousands of distinct CDR3 sequences in the sample, 6.3% were seen once. On this clonotype itself: Antigen specificity is unknown.

Trimming cost V 5 bases and J 1 base, with 8 bases left between them. This CDR3 has 13 amino acids. The V gene's germline CDR1 is LGHNA and CDR2 YSLEER. The chain is built from TRBV4-3 and TRBJ1-1; D may be TRBD1 (6 bases). Sequencing was done on a sample of whole blood. The TCR comes from an adult who was a healthcare worker with PCR-confirmed SARS-CoV-2 infection or an uninfected control (not recorded which). The CDR3: CASSMGANTEAFF. CDR3 sequence (DNA): TGCGCCAGCAGCATGGGGGCGAACACTGAAGCTTTCTTT.